These T cell receptor beta chains were read from a single sample in a study of blood T cells in healthy people across ages. A single record per CDR3 protein comes from TCRdb applying MiXCR to the 5' RACE reads. This table holds 850,000 to 950,000 distinct CDR3 sequences, around 30% found once. The sequenced material came from blood. The receptors here all came from a woman older than 75 in good health. CDR3s leave out the opening cysteine and the closing phenylalanine or tryptophan.

TRBV12-3/TRBV12-4,TRBJ1-6,ASSSVRSSPLH
TRBV28,TRBJ2-3,ASARGGGTDTQY
TRBV2,TRBJ1-1,ASVLGGSDTEAF
TRBV12-3/TRBV12-4,TRBJ1-1,ASIQGGSIHTEAF
TRBV5-6,TRBJ2-3,ASTKTRDRGDTQY
TRBV7-2,TRBJ2-3,ASSLSGGAGVDAQY
TRBV7-9,TRBJ2-1,ASSLVSSGCNEQF
TRBV7-2,TRBJ2-7,ASSLGAGTAGYEQY
TRBV7-2,TRBJ2-1,ASSFPRTGSNEQF
TRBV7-3,TRBJ2-3,ASSLSAPYRGGTDTQY
TRBV20-1,TRBJ1-2,SARDRDLNGYT
TRBV18,TRBJ2-7,ASSPVKDYEQY
TRBV6-6,TRBJ1-2,ASRTTQGQRQPYGYT
TRBV4-1,TRBJ1-1,ASSQDWRNTEAF
TRBV5-4,TRBJ1-1,ASSPPGGRITEAF
TRBV30,TRBJ1-1,AWSVRGSTEAF
TRBV5-1,TRBJ2-5,ASSFIAGGPGETQY
TRBV7-2,TRBJ2-5,ASSASGTSGASQETQY
TRBV6-2/TRBV6-3,TRBJ2-1,ASSYPGRRAGGIRDEQF
TRBV10-2,TRBJ2-3,ASSESRLASVADTQY
TRBV19,TRBJ1-5,ASQVAGAKPQH
TRBV11-3,TRBJ2-4,ASSLSAGENIQY
TRBV12-3/TRBV12-4,TRBJ2-2,ASSLRGAGGELF
TRBV11-2,TRBJ2-6,ASSSMTQSLIKSSGANVLT
TRBV6-2/TRBV6-3,TRBJ1-5,AGSYSQKNQPQH
TRBV20-1,TRBJ2-5,SATPGGLETQY
TRBV30,TRBJ2-7,AWSGHSTGAGEQY